In this sample, the clone carrying this T cell receptor (beta chain) turned up a few times. Its antigen is unidentified. For the second PCR, which ran for about 7 to 11 cycles, a sample-barcoded 5' primer and a J-beta primer mix were used. TCRdb called the 5' RACE reads again in MiXCR, with one record for every CDR3 protein. The sample holds around 790,000 distinct CDR3 sequences, 44% seen once. The data stem from a study of blood T cells in healthy people across ages. Broader study findings: It was held that the diversity estimates obtained from one million T cells were underestimates. Since the PBMCs were unsorted, naive and antigen-experienced cells could not be conclusively compared.

Sequenced sample: blood. The source is a man aged 60 to 75 in good health.

The CDR3 DNA sequence: TGTGCCAGCAGTTTCGGGATGGGGGGGTCCTACAATGAGCAGTTCTTC. Protein product: CASSFGMGGSYNEQFF. The chain employs TRBV12-3 or TRBV12-4 and TRBJ2-1; TRBD2 matches 7 bases. J lost 1 base, V lost 3 bases, and 6 bases had no gene match. This CDR3 spans 16 amino acids.